The 4 T cell receptor beta chains given below trace back to one sample, sequenced in a study of OX40 agonist ivuxolimab in advanced cancers. Libraries came from the immunoSEQ multiplex PCR assay. The immuneACCESS repertoire file appears here via TCRdb, limited to in-frame rearrangements. These files lack a portion of the clones; in checked studies, under half of the deficit traces to unresolved V genes, and the cause of the others is not known. A total of approximately 80,000 clones appear in this sample, 89% of them only once. Together, the top ten hold approximately 0.19% of the sample. Specimen: CD4+ or CD8+ T cells sorted from blood, collected in a trial of the OX40 agonist ivuxolimab. These receptors all come from an adult with an advanced solid tumor such as melanoma, head and neck, liver or kidney cancer.

This clone was detected once. The chain couples TRBV18 to TRBJ2-7; D possibly corresponds to TRBD1 (6 bases). The germline V gene has CDR1 KGHSH and CDR2 LQKENI. V lost 3 bases and J 4 bases, leaving 13 bases between the germline ends. There are 14 residues in the CDR3. The CDR3 protein is CASSPGDTTYEQYF. As DNA, the CDR3 is TGTGCCAGCTCACCTGGGGACACGACTTACGAGCAGTACTTC.

The chain carries TRBV2 and TRBJ2-7; D is unclear. This CDR3 contains 13 residues. V lost 6 bases, J lost 2 bases, and 11 bases lay in between. The germline CDR1 and CDR2 sequences are SNHLY and FYNNEI. The CDR3 spells CASSHQVAYEQYV. The CDR3, as DNA: TGTGCCAGCAGCCATCAGGTAGCCTACGAGCAGTACGTC.

The chain has TRBV28 and TRBJ1-4; 11 positions match TRBD1. The CDR3 is 14 residues long. The ends lost 8 bases at V and 7 bases at J; junction bases unmatched: 6. CDR1 is MDHEN and CDR2 is SYDVKM in the germline V gene. The CDR3 spells CASGTGGLGEKLFF. The DNA for the CDR3 is TGTGCCAGCGGGACAGGGGGTTTGGGTGAAAAACTGTTTTTT.

The J gene is TRBJ2-2, the V gene TRBV6-6; a weak D match, TRBD1 (6 bases). This CDR3 contains 15 residues. Trimming removed 6 bases at V and 8 bases at J, with 19 bases between. Germline CDR1 MNHNY, CDR2 SVGAGI (reference sequence). In DNA, the CDR3 is TGTGCCAGCAGCCACTCGGGACAAAGTCCGGGGGAGCTGTTTTTT. This sequence encodes CASSHSGQSPGELFF.